This entry describes one T cell receptor beta chain. There are many counts of this clonotype. There is no known antigen for this receptor. Per-base qualities were not stored, and no clone one base away is much larger. This specimen comes from a study of T cells in Graves' hyperthyroidism and ophthalmopathy (dated by TCRdb to between 2018 and 2021). Background on the whole study: Peripheral blood was sampled at the time of initial diagnosis, prior to any treatment. The 100 discovery patients were divided at random into training and test sets in a 7:3 ratio. Thyroid tissue and blood T-cell repertoires from about six Graves' hyperthyroidism patients were also compared in the study. Following sampling, methimazole starting at 30 mg daily was given to hyperthyroidism patients, and high-dose intravenous methylprednisolone was given to ophthalmopathy patients. According to the paper, TCR Vbeta CDR3 sequencing was carried out on over 130 peripheral blood samples, which came from about 45 ophthalmopathy, under 80 hyperthyroidism and about 17 progressor patients. A discovery cohort of roughly 100 patients, roughly 45 with Graves' ophthalmopathy and about 60 with stable Graves' hyperthyroidism, was used to find distinguishing TCR V-J signatures. Prospective prediction of ophthalmopathy was tested in an independent validation cohort consisting of about 19 hyperthyroidism patients and about 17 patients who later progressed to ophthalmopathy. Results and caveats for the whole study, not just this receptor: Most expanded thyroid clonotypes (frequency above 0.001) were also found in blood, which suggests that blood repertoires may mirror thyroid immune responses. Sample size was not statistically predetermined, and investigators were not blinded to group allocation. In validation, the model predicted progression to ophthalmopathy a median of roughly 6.1 months before onset, with over 60% sensitivity and about 72% specificity. Ophthalmopathy was separated from stable hyperthyroidism by a 13 V-J signature model, with 85% to 90% sensitivity and about 81% specificity obtained in cross-validation and 80%/75% obtained in testing.

TCR beta CDR3 regions were amplified from RNA transcripts. The TCR CDR3 was subjected to a first round of RT-PCR using the HTBI primer set and the Qiagen OneStep RT-PCR kit. The libraries were constructed in a second round of multiplex PCR and then size-selected and purified. Sequencing of the libraries was done on an Illumina HiSeq2000 using paired-end 100 bp reads. The original methods were these. SOAPnuke was used to process the raw data, with reads discarded if the reads contained adapters or uncalled bases, had a mean Phred below 15, or lacked an exact constant-primer or identifier match. High-quality paired reads were merged using COPE v1.2.5, and each unique nucleotide sequence was defined as a clonotype. MiTCR v1.1 was used to align the clonotypes against IMGT TRBV, TRBD and TRBJ reference segments. The analysis included only V-J combinations with a frequency above 0.0001, which together covered 99% to 99.2% of the repertoires. A TCS score was defined as the ratio of F50 (clonal expansion) to E x V (chaos), with BLOSUM62-based TCRdist applied between CDR3 peptides within each V-J. Welch's t-statistics and random forest reduced roughly 540 V-J features to 13, which were used in a naive Bayes classifier (R e1071). Clones were called with MiXCR by TCRdb after fastp trimmed the public reads at Q25, and only in-frame beta chains were retained. Duplicate CDR3 protein sequences are folded into a single record with the most common DNA and genes. The V and J calls here are based on TCRdb, not the publication. The sample table shows about 250,000 distinct CDR3 sequences, and about 20% are seen once. Roughly 60% of the sample lies in the top ten.

Ophthalmopathy patients had moderately to severely active disease, Clinical Activity Score of at least 3, NOSPECS grade of at least 4, and duration under 3 months. Patients with uncontrolled infections, other autoimmune diseases, pregnancy or lactation were excluded. Diagnoses were established on the basis of clinical symptoms, serum thyroxine and TRAb, thyroid ultrasound, and orbital computed tomography. Ficoll-Paque density gradient centrifugation was used to isolate PBMCs from approximately 10 ml of fresh peripheral blood. Trizol reagent was used to extract total RNA, and RNA quality was then checked on an Agilent 2100 Bioanalyzer. Trimming takes 6 bases from V and 0 bases from J, and the germline ends sit 12 bases apart. Measured from the cysteine to the phenylalanine, the CDR3 is 14 residues long. Only the CDR3 region is kept as DNA, spanning 42 bases read in frame from base 1.

Sequencing was done on a sample of blood. The TCR sequence derives from a man younger than 40 with Graves' ophthalmopathy. The chain employs TRBV12-3 or TRBV12-4 and TRBJ2-7, with the D gene call left open. The CDR3 sequence is CASRGGVSSYEQYF. The base sequence is TGTGCCAGCAGAGGTGGGGTCAGCTCCTACGAGCAGTACTTC.